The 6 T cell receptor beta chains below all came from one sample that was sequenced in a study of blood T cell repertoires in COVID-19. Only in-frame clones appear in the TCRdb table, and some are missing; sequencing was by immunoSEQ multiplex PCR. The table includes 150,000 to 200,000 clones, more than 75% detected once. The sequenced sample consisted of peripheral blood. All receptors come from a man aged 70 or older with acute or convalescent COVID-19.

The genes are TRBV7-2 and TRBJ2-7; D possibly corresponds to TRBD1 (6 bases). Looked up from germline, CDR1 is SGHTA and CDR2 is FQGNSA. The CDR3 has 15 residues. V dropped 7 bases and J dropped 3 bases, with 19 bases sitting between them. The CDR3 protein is CASTPVRDIYYEQYF. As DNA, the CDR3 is TGTGCCAGCACCCCCGTTCGGGACATCTACTACGAGCAGTACTTC.

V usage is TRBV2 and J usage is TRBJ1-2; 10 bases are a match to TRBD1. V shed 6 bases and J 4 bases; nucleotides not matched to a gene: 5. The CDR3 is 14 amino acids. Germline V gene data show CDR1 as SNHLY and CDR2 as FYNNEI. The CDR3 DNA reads TGTGCCAGCAGAGACAGGGGGCTGGTCTATGGCTACACCTTC. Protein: CASRDRGLVYGYTF.

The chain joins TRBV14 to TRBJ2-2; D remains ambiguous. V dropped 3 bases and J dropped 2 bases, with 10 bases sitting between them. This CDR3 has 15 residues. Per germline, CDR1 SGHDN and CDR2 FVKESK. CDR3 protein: CASSQRSLNTGELFF. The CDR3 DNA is TGTGCCAGCAGCCAGAGGTCGTTAAACACCGGGGAGCTGTTTTTT.

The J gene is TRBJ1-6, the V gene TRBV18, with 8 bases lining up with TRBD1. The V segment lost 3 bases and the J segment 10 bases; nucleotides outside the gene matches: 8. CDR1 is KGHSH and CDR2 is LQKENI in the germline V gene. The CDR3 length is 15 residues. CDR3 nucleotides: TGTGCCAGCTCACCGGACAGGGACCCATTATCACCCCTCCACTTT. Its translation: CASSPDRDPLSPLHF.

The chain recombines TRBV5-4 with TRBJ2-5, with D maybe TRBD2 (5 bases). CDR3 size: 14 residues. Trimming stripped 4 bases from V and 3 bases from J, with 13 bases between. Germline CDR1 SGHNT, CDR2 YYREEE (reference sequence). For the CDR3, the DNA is TGTGCCAGCAGCACTCGACGAGCGGAAGAGACCCAGTACTTC. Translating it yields CASSTRRAEETQYF.

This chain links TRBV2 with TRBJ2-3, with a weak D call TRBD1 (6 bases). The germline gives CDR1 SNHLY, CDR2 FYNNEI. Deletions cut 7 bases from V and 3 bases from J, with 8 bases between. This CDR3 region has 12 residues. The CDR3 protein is CASNRATDTQYF. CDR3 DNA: TGTGCCAGCAACAGGGCTACAGATACGCAGTATTTT.